The clone carrying this TCR beta chain showed up many times. TCRdb re-derived calls from the 5' RACE reads in MiXCR, one entry per CDR3 protein. The table records more than 20,000 distinct CDR3 sequences, around 3.5% of them present only once. The entry originates in a study of early T cells in non-severe SARS-CoV-2 infection. Germline V CDR1 and CDR2: MNHNY, SVGAGI (reference sequence). This CDR3 is 15 amino acids long. V gave up 5 bases and J gave up 4 bases; unmatched junction bases: 10. This TCR was sampled from an adult who was a healthcare worker with PCR-confirmed SARS-CoV-2 infection or an uninfected control (not recorded which). Sequencing was done on a sample of whole blood. The rearrangement joins TRBV6-6 to TRBJ2-5; TRBD2 aligns across 7 bases. Here the CDR3 DNA reads TGTGCCAGCAGTGACGGACTAGTCGGGGGAGAGACCCAGTACTTC. Translation: CASSDGLVGGETQYF.